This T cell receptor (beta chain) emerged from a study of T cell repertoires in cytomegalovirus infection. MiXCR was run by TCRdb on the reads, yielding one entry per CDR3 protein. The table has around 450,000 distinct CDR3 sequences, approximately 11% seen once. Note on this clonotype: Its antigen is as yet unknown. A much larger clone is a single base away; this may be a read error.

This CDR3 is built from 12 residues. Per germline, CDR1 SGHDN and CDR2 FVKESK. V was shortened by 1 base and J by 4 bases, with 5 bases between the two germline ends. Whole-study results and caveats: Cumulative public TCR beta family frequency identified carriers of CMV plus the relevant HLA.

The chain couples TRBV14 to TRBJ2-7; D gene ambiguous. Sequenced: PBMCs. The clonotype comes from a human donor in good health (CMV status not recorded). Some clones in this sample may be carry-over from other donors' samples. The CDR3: CASSQVPYEQYF. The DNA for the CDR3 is TGTGCCAGCAGCCAAGTCCCGTACGAGCAGTACTTC.